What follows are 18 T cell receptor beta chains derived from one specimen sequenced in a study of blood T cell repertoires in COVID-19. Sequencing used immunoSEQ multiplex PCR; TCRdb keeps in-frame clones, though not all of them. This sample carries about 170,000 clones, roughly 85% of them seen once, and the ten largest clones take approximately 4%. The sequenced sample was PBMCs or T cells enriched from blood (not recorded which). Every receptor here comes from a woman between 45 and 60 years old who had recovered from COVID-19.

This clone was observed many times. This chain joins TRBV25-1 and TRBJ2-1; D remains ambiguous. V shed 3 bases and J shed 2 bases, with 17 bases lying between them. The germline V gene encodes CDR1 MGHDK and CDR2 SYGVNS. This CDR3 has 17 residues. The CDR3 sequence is CASSDSGLFGTYNEQFF. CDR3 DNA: TGTGCCAGCAGTGATTCCGGGTTGTTTGGCACCTACAATGAGCAGTTCTTC.

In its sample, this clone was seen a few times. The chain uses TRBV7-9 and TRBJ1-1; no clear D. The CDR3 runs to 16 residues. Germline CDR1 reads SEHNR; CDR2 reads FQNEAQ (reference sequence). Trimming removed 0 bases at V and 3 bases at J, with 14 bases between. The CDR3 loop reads CASSLAVSPRDTEAFF. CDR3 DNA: TGTGCCAGCAGCTTAGCGGTGTCTCCTCGGGACACTGAAGCTTTCTTT.

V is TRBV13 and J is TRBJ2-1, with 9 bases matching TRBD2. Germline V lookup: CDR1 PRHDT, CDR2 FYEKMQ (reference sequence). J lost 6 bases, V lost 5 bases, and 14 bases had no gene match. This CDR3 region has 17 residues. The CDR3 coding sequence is TGTGCCAGCAGCCCAGCCCCGGGACTAGCCTTCCTCAATGAGCAGTTCTTC. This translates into CASSPAPGLAFLNEQFF.

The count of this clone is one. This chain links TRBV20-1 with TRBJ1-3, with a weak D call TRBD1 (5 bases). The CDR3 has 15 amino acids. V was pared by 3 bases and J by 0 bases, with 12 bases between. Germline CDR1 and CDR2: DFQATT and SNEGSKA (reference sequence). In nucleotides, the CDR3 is TGCAGTGCTAGTCAGGGCCCTGGCTCTGGAAACACCATATATTTT. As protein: CSASQGPGSGNTIYF.

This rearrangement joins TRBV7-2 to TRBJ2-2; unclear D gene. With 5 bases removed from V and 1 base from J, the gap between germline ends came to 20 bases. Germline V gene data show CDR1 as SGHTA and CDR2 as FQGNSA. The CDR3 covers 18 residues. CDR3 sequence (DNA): TGTGCCAGCAGCCCCGACCTGCTGCGGAAGAGGAACACCGGGGAGCTGTTTTTT. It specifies CASSPDLLRKRNTGELFF.

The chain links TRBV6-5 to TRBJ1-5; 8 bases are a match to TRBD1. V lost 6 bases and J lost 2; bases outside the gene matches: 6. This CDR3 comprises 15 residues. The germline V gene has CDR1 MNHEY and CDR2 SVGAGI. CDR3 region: CASSSGGGGNQPQHF. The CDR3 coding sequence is TGTGCCAGCAGCTCAGGGGGCGGGGGCAATCAGCCCCAGCATTTT.

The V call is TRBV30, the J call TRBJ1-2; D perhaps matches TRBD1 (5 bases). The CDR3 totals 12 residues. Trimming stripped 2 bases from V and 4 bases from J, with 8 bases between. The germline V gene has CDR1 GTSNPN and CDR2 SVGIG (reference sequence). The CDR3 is CAWSQGSYGYTF. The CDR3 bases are TGTGCCTGGAGTCAGGGATCCTATGGCTACACCTTC.

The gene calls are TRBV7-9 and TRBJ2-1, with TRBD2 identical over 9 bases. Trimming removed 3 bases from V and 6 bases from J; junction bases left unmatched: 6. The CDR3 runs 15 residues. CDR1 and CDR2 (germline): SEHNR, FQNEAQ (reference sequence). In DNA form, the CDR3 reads TGTGCCAGCAGCTTTTTATTTAGCGGGGGCAATGAGCAGTTCTTC. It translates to CASSFLFSGGNEQFF.

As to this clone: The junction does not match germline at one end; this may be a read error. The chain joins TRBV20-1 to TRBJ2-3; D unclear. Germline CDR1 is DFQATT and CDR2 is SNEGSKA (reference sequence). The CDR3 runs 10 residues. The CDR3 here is CSASKDTQYF. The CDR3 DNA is TGCAGTGCTAGCAAAGATACGCAGTATTTT.

The CDR3 loop is CASRQTGNEKLFF. The CDR3 nucleotides are TGTGCCAGCAGACAGACAGGGAATGAAAAACTGTTTTTT. The rearrangement links TRBV28 to TRBJ1-4, with TRBD1 matching 7 bases. CDR1 and CDR2 (germline): MDHEN, SYDVKM. The CDR3 length is 13 residues. Germline trimming cut 6 bases from V and 5 bases from J; bases unmatched to any gene: 3.

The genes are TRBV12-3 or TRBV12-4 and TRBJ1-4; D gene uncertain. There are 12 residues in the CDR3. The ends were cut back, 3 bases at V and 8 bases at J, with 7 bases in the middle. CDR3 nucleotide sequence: TGTGCCAGCAGTTTCCTCCCGGAAAAACTGTTTTTT. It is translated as CASSFLPEKLFF.

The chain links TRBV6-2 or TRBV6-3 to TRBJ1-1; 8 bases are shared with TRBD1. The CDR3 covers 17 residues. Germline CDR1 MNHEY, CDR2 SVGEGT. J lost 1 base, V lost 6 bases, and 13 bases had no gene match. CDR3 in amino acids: CASSPKDRVGANTEAFF. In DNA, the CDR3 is TGTGCCAGCAGCCCAAAGGACAGGGTGGGGGCGAACACTGAAGCTTTCTTT.

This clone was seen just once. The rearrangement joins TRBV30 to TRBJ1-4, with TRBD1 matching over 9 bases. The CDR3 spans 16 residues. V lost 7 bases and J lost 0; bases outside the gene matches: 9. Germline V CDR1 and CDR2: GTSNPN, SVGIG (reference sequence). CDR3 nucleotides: TGTGCCTCAGTCCCGGGACAGGGATCAACTAATGAAAAACTGTTTTTT. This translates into CASVPGQGSTNEKLFF.

CDR3 sequence (DNA): TGTGCCAGCAAAGCGCAGGGGGGTGCCTATGGCTACACCTTC. Protein product: CASKAQGGAYGYTF. The chain carries TRBV28 and TRBJ1-2, with 7 bases fitting TRBD1. CDR1 is MDHEN, CDR2 SYDVKM, per germline. The ends lost 7 bases at V and 4 bases at J; junction bases unmatched: 9. The CDR3 extends over 14 amino acids.

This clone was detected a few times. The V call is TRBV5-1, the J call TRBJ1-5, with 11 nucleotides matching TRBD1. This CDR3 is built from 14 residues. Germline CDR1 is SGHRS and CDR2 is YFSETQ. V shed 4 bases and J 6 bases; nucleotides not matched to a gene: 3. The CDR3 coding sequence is TGCGCCAGCAGCGACGGACAGGGGGCTCAGCCCCAGCATTTT. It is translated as CASSDGQGAQPQHF. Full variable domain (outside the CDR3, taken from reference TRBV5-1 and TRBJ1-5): KAGVTQTPRYLIKTRGQQVTLSCSPISGHRSVSWYQQTPGQGLQFLFEYFSETQRNKGNFPGRFSGRQFSNSRSEMNVSTLELGDSALYLCASSDGQGAQPQHFGDGTRLSIL.

CDR3: CASSLIGAREQFF. The CDR3 DNA follows: TGTGCCAGCAGCCTGATAGGGGCTAGGGAGCAGTTCTTC. The chain uses TRBV5-8 and TRBJ2-1; D is possibly TRBD1 (5 bases). V lost 4 bases and J lost 10, with 15 bases in between. Germline loops: CDR1 SGHTS, CDR2 YDEGEE. The CDR3 totals 13 residues.

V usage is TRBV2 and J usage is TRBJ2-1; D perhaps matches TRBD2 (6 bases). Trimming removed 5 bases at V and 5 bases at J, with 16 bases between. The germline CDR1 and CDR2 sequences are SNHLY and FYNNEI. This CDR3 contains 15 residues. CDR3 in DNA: TGTGCCAGCAGTCAGAGACTAGTTTGGGACAATGAGCAGTTCTTC. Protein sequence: CASSQRLVWDNEQFF.

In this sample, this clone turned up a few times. DNA for the CDR3: TGTGCCAGCAGCCCGACAGAAGTGTATGGCTACACCTTC. It yields the protein CASSPTEVYGYTF. This chain joins TRBV7-9 and TRBJ1-2; a possible D gene is TRBD1 (5 bases). V was shortened by 5 bases and J by 5 bases, with 12 bases between the two germline ends. Per germline, CDR1 SEHNR and CDR2 FQNEAQ (reference sequence). The CDR3 spans 13 residues.